This entry is about one T cell receptor (beta chain). Its ends do not fully match the called genes, so a read error is possible. TCRdb's copy holds only in-frame clones and misses some; the assay was immunoSEQ multiplex PCR. The sample carries about 110,000 clones, roughly 92% recorded once. The data derive from a study of siplizumab effects on memory and regulatory T cells. The sequenced sample consisted of CD4+ T cells sorted from blood. The TCR comes from a human donor in good health.

Here the CDR3 DNA reads TGCGCCAGCAGTAAATCGGGGGGTTCCTACGAGCAGTACTTC. This sequence encodes CASSKSGGSYEQYF. The chain couples TRBV23-1 to TRBJ2-7, with 7 nucleotides matching TRBD2. TRBV23-1 is an open reading frame, and its role is uncertain. The CDR3 spans 14 residues.